The clone carrying this TCR beta chain was observed many times. Its antigen is unidentified. Unique molecular identifiers featured in how the TCRbeta library was prepared. MiXCR, applied by TCRdb to the PCR reads, yields one record per CDR3 protein. This sample carries about 200,000 distinct CDR3 sequences, 6.6% of them seen once, and the ten largest clones take 4.5% to 6.5%. Between the trimmed V and J ends, which lost 7 bases and 5 bases, there was a span of 14 bases. The CDR3 has 13 amino acids. This specimen comes from a study of T-cell reconstitution after alpha-beta-depleted transplantation in children. Points from the study as a whole: Several hundred rapidly expanded clones from non-depleted graft cells reportedly supplied alpha-beta T cells about two months post-transplant. Elevated TCRbeta diversity at day 60 was traced, in some patients, to surviving recipient T cells and thymic progenitors.

The gene calls are TRBV12-3 or TRBV12-4 and TRBJ2-5; D is ambiguous. The input for sequencing was PBMCs, taken before TCRalphabeta/CD19-depleted stem cell transplant. This receptor was identified in a boy aged 2 to 10 with acute lymphoblastic leukemia, due to receive a stem cell transplant. The CDR3 coding sequence is TGTGCCAGCAAGCCCCACCAAATGGAGACCCAGTACTTC. Translating gives CASKPHQMETQYF.